Reported below is one TCR beta chain. Its antigen is unknown. Germline and junction disagree at one end, which may indicate a read error. Sequencing used immunoSEQ multiplex PCR; TCRdb keeps in-frame clones, though not all of them. The sample holds tens of thousands of clones, more than 85% seen once. Blood sampling took place at baseline, cycle 4 day 1, and cycle 7 day 1. There are 15 residues in the CDR3. Germline CDR1 reads MNHNY; CDR2 reads SVGAGI (reference sequence). This record comes from a study of OX40 agonist ivuxolimab in advanced cancers. Background on the study: In this trial design, patients received ivuxolimab intravenously at 0.01 to 10 mg/kg every 2 weeks. Three dose-escalation patients had partial responses: one with hepatocellular carcinoma and two with cutaneous melanoma.

The study, taken as a whole, reports: Both CD4+ and CD8+ T cell populations in blood had undergone clonal expansion by week 6 at 0.1 to 3.0 mg/kg.

This specimen was CD4+ or CD8+ T cells sorted from blood, taken in a trial of the OX40 agonist ivuxolimab. This receptor was obtained from an adult with an advanced solid tumor such as melanoma, head and neck, liver or kidney cancer. J is TRBJ1-5 and V is TRBV6-6; D not resolved. The CDR3 protein is CAISESTGRNQPQHF. The CDR3 DNA is TGTGCCATCAGTGAGTCGACGGGGAGAAATCAGCCCCAGCATTTT.